This is a list of T cell receptor beta chains from one sample in a study of cytomegalovirus exposure and HLA in healthy donors. TCRdb keeps only in-frame clones here, not all; method: immunoSEQ multiplex PCR. Of some 160,000 clones listed, approximately 82% are singletons. Sequenced material: PBMCs. The receptors come from a male donor in good health and CMV-seronegative. Both conserved end residues are part of each CDR3. D genes are given only for firm matches. Only some rows state a clone size, as once, few, many or a class for expanded clones.

cdr3_aa | cdr3_nt | j_call | clone_size | d_call | v_call
CAISESMISDQPQHF | TGTGCCATCAGTGAGTCGATGATTTCGGATCAGCCCCAGCATTTT | TRBJ1-5 | . | . | TRBV10-3
CSARRDTEAFF | TGCAGTGCTAGGCGGGACACTGAAGCTTTCTTT | TRBJ1-1 | . | . | TRBV20-1
CASSLVGGAQETQYF | TGCGCCAGCAGCTTGGTTGGGGGGGCCCAAGAGACCCAGTACTTC | TRBJ2-5 | few | . | TRBV5-1
CASSRDRGGEKLFF | TGTGCCAGCAGCCGGGACAGGGGCGGTGAAAAACTGTTTTTT | TRBJ1-4 | . | TRBD1 | TRBV7-2
CASSQIAGGPNEQFF | TGTGCCAGCAGCCAAATAGCGGGGGGACCCAATGAGCAGTTCTTC | TRBJ2-1 | . | TRBD2 | TRBV7-6
CASRGQPNTGELFF | TGTGCCAGCAGGGGACAGCCGAACACCGGGGAGCTGTTTTTT | TRBJ2-2 | . | TRBD1 | TRBV6-1
CATSRESGRGGGNYGYTF | TGTGCCACCAGCAGAGAAAGTGGGAGGGGAGGAGGAAACTATGGCTACACCTTC | TRBJ1-2 | . | . | TRBV15
CASSAMRQGNEKLFF | TGTGCCAGCAGCGCGATGAGACAGGGAAATGAAAAACTGTTTTTT | TRBJ1-4 | . | TRBD1 | TRBV9
CASNQDIWNTEAFF | TGTGCCAGCAATCAGGACATTTGGAACACTGAAGCTTTCTTT | TRBJ1-1 | . | . | TRBV7-8
CASSFHSGNTIYF | TGTGCCAGCAGCTTTCACTCTGGAAACACCATATATTTT | TRBJ1-3 | . | . | TRBV7-9
CASSQGWQSTDTQYF | TGTGCCAGCAGCCAAGGGTGGCAAAGCACAGATACGCAGTATTTT | TRBJ2-3 | . | . | TRBV14
CASSQVGRGREKLFF | TGTGCCAGCAGCCAAGTGGGCAGGGGCCGGGAAAAACTGTTTTTT | TRBJ1-4 | . | . | TRBV4-2
CASSLAGKSGTEAFF | TGCGCCAGCAGCTTGGCCGGGAAGTCAGGCACTGAAGCTTTCTTT | TRBJ1-1 | . | . | TRBV5-1
CSSSLTTGQGGSPLHF | TGTTCCAGCAGCTTAACTACGGGACAGGGAGGTTCACCCCTCCACTTT | TRBJ1-6 | . | TRBD1 | TRBV7-9
CASSAGTGQGSYEQYF | TGTGCCAGCAGCGCCGGGACAGGACAGGGCTCCTACGAGCAGTACTTC | TRBJ2-7 | . | TRBD1 | TRBV13
CASSQNLPQATNEKLFF | TGTGCCAGCTCACAGAACCTCCCCCAGGCAACTAATGAAAAACTGTTTTTT | TRBJ1-4 | once | . | TRBV18
CASSPQGSEAFF | TGTGCCAGTAGTCCACAGGGATCTGAAGCTTTCTTT | TRBJ1-1 | . | . | TRBV19
CASSEVTYEQYF | TGTGCCAGCAGTGAAGTCACCTACGAGCAGTACTTC | TRBJ2-7 | . | . | TRBV6-1
CASSLGLGEETQYF | TGCGCCAGCAGCTTGGGCCTTGGGGAGGAGACCCAGTACTTC | TRBJ2-5 | . | . | TRBV5-1
CASSLQTASYEQYF | TGTGCCAGCAGCTTGCAGACAGCCTCCTACGAGCAGTACTTC | TRBJ2-7 | . | . | TRBV5-5
CASSPHGSENYGYTF | TGTGCCAGCAGTCCCCATGGTTCGGAGAACTATGGCTACACCTTC | TRBJ1-2 | once | . | TRBV27
CASSPWTGSGTGNTIYF | TGTGCCAGCAGCCCCTGGACAGGGTCTGGAACTGGAAACACCATATATTTT | TRBJ1-3 | . | TRBD1 | TRBV7-2
CAISESGRGTNEQFF | TGTGCCATCAGTGAGTCGGGGCGGGGGACCAATGAGCAGTTCTTC | TRBJ2-1 | . | TRBD2 | TRBV10-3
CASRTGSSYNSPLHF | TGTGCCAGCAGAACAGGGAGCTCCTATAATTCACCCCTCCACTTT | TRBJ1-6 | . | . | TRBV27
CASSQDGLAKVGNEQFF | TGCGCCAGCAGCCAAGACGGACTAGCGAAAGTGGGCAATGAGCAGTTCTTC | TRBJ2-1 | . | TRBD2 | TRBV4-3
CASSSVNQGAAEQYF | TGTGCCAGCAGTTCGGTTAATCAGGGGGCGGCCGAGCAGTACTTC | TRBJ2-7 | few | TRBD1 | TRBV28
CASSLTFPGRNSGANVLTF | TGTGCCAGCAGCTTAACGTTTCCAGGGAGGAACTCTGGGGCCAACGTCCTGACTTTC | TRBJ2-6 | . | . | TRBV7-3
CATSRASGISYNEQFF | TGTGCCACCAGCAGAGCTAGCGGGATCTCCTACAATGAGCAGTTCTTC | TRBJ2-1 | . | TRBD2 | TRBV15
CASSLDGQGSSYNSPLHF | TGCGCCAGCAGCTTGGACGGACAGGGGAGCTCCTATAATTCACCCCTCCACTTT | TRBJ1-6 | . | TRBD1 | TRBV5-1
CASSSWTGELRLAGYTF | TGTGCCAGCAGCTCCTGGACAGGGGAGTTAAGGCTCGCTGGCTACACCTTC | TRBJ1-2 | . | TRBD1 | TRBV13
CAWTAGDIANQPQHF | TGTGCCTGGACCGCGGGCGATATCGCGAATCAGCCCCAGCATTTT | TRBJ1-5 | . | . | TRBV30
CASPPGQGFVDTQYF | TGTGCCAGCCCCCCGGGGCAGGGGTTTGTAGATACGCAGTATTTT | TRBJ2-3 | . | . | TRBV2
CASSLSYRGNYGYTF | TGTGCCAGCAGCTTGTCTTACAGGGGCAACTATGGCTACACCTTC | TRBJ1-2 | . | TRBD1 | TRBV5-4
CASSLEAGGVNTEAFF | TGCGCCAGCAGCTTGGAAGCAGGGGGCGTGAACACTGAAGCTTTCTTT | TRBJ1-1 | . | TRBD1 | TRBV5-1
CASSLGLANEQFF | TGTGCCAGCAGCTTGGGACTCGCTAATGAGCAGTTCTTC | TRBJ2-1 | . | . | TRBV11-1
CASSSRDRGIYEQYF | TGTGCCAGCAGCTCCCGGGACAGGGGTATCTACGAGCAGTACTTC | TRBJ2-7 | . | TRBD1 | TRBV7-2
CASSQGALSQETQYF | TGCGCCAGCAGCCAGGGGGCACTAAGCCAAGAGACCCAGTACTTC | TRBJ2-5 | . | . | TRBV4-3
CASSPTGTYEQYF | TGTGCCAGCAGCCCTACAGGGACCTACGAGCAGTACTTC | TRBJ2-7 | . | . | TRBV5-6
CSDTTGTGAEQYF | TGCAGCGATACTACCGGGACAGGGGCCGAGCAGTACTTC | TRBJ2-7 | . | TRBD1 | TRBV29-1
CASSIQRDGEQFF | TGTGCCAGCAGCATTCAGCGGGACGGTGAGCAGTTCTTC | TRBJ2-1 | . | TRBD2 | TRBV7-2
CASSLDRAPDTQYF | TGCGCCAGCAGCCTAGACAGGGCCCCAGATACGCAGTATTTT | TRBJ2-3 | . | TRBD1 | TRBV4-1
CASSQTAETQYF | TGTGCCAGCAGCCAGACTGCGGAGACCCAGTACTTC | TRBJ2-5 | . | . | TRBV11-2
CASSRPGQGLNEQYF | TGTGCCAGCAGTCGACCGGGACAGGGATTAAACGAGCAGTACTTC | TRBJ2-7 | . | TRBD1 | TRBV28
CASSDPSGGIETQYF | TGTGCCAGCAGTGACCCTAGCGGGGGGATAGAGACCCAGTACTTC | TRBJ2-5 | few | TRBD2 | TRBV2
CASRNSGQAAKNIQYF | TGTGCCAGCAGGAACAGCGGACAGGCAGCCAAAAACATTCAGTACTTC | TRBJ2-4 | . | TRBD1 | TRBV27
CASSFTGNTEAFF | TGTGCCAGCAGCTTCACAGGGAACACTGAAGCTTTCTTT | TRBJ1-1 | . | . | TRBV7-3